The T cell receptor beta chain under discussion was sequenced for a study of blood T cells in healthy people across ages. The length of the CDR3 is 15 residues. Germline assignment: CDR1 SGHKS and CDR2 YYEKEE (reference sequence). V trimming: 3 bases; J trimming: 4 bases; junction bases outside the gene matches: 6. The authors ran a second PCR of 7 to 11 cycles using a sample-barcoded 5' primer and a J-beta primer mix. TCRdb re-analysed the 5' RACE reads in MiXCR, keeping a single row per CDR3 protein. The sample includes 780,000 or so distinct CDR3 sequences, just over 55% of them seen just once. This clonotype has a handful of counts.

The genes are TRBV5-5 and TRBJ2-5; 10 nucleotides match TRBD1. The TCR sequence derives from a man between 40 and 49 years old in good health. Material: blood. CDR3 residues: CASSSGTGDGETQYF. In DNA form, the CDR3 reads TGTGCCAGCAGCTCCGGGACAGGGGACGGAGAGACCCAGTACTTC. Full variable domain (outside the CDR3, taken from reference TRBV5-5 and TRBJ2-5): DAGVTQSPTHLIKTRGQQVTLRCSPISGHKSVSWYQQVLGQGPQFIFQYYEKEERGRGNFPDRFSARQFPNYSSELNVNALLLGDSALYLCASSSGTGDGETQYFGPGTRLLVL.